This passage covers 29 T cell receptor beta chains from one sample sequenced in a study of human T cells and chemical hapten exposure (dated by TCRdb to the early 2020s). In the paper's terms, the time point label means: patch test 3, about 24 weeks after DPC sensitization. The treatment or condition label, read with the paper, signifies: therapeutic diphenylcyclopropenone sensitization with weekly scalp DPC. Receptor amplification or capture employed RACE. Sequencing relied on a NextSeq 500. The public reads were run again by TCRdb, first through fastp at Q25 and then through MiXCR, and only productive beta chains were kept. When rows share a CDR3 protein, they turn into one entry using the most common DNA and genes. This sample gives some 170,000 distinct CDR3 sequences in total; 28% of them show up just once. The ten biggest clones cover 2.1% of the sample. Sequenced here: whole blood, sampled in connection with sensitization to the hapten diphenylcyclopropenone (DPC). The receptors derive from a woman younger than 35 with alopecia areata. Some clones in this sample may be carry-over from other donors' samples.

Only a few counts were recorded for this clonotype. The chain is built from TRBV5-4 and TRBJ2-3; tentatively, D is TRBD2 (5 bases). V lost 5 bases and J lost 4, with 14 bases in between. CDR1 and CDR2 (germline): SGHNT, YYREEE (reference sequence). The CDR3 totals 14 residues. As DNA, the CDR3 is TGTGCCAGCAGGTTAATGGGAGTCCCAGATACGCAGTATTTT. Its translation is CASRLMGVPDTQYF.

The rearrangement links TRBV7-2 to TRBJ2-3; D is perhaps TRBD2 (7 bases). The V gene lost 1 base and the J gene lost 5 bases, with 16 bases spanning the gap. Germline CDR1 and CDR2: SGHTA and FQGNSA. This CDR3 has 16 amino acids. Here the CDR3 DNA reads TGTGCCAGCAGCTTAGTTCCGGGGGGCTACGGAGATACGCAGTATTTT. It codes for CASSLVPGGYGDTQYF.

V gene TRBV7-2 combines with J gene TRBJ2-7, with 8 nucleotides matching TRBD2. The length of the CDR3 is 15 residues. Germline V CDR1 and CDR2: SGHTA, FQGNSA. The V and J ends lost 2 bases and 3 bases, in that order; junction bases with no gene match: 6. The CDR3 nucleotides read TGTGCCAGCAGCTTACCGGGACTAGGATTCTACGAGCAGTACTTC. It translates to CASSLPGLGFYEQYF.

V gene TRBV20-1 combines with J gene TRBJ1-5; 8 nucleotides agree with TRBD1. Trimming at V came to 0 bases and at J to 7 bases, leaving 8 bases not matched to a gene. CDR1 is DFQATT, CDR2 SNEGSKA, per germline (reference sequence). This CDR3 has 15 residues. CDR3 sequence: CSAREVAGGGQPQHF. DNA of the CDR3: TGCAGTGCTAGAGAAGTCGCAGGGGGCGGACAGCCCCAGCATTTT.

This clonotype occurred a few times. V and J are TRBV10-3 and TRBJ2-7; weak D call: TRBD2 (5 bases). V was shortened by 5 bases and J by 2 bases, with 10 bases between the two germline ends. Germline values: CDR1 ENHRY, CDR2 SYGVKD. The CDR3 loop spans 13 amino acids. CDR3 nucleotides: TGTGCCATCAGTACGACCGGGACCTACGAGCAGTACTTC. Residues: CAISTTGTYEQYF.

The J gene is TRBJ1-2, the V gene TRBV7-2; 8 positions match TRBD1. Germline trimming cut 5 bases from V and 5 bases from J; bases unmatched to any gene: 7. This CDR3 has 14 residues. Germline values: CDR1 SGHTA, CDR2 FQGNSA. CDR3 nucleotide sequence: TGTGCCAGCAGCCAGGGACAGGCTTTATATGGCTACACCTTC. Translated: CASSQGQALYGYTF.

The rearrangement uses TRBV27 and TRBJ2-3, with D unclear. Germline V gene data show CDR1 as MNHEY and CDR2 as SMNVEV (reference sequence). Deletions cut 8 bases from V and 7 bases from J, with 4 bases between. The CDR3 is made up of 9 amino acids. CDR3 DNA sequence: TGTGCCAGCCATTATACGCAGTATTTT. Amino acids: CASHYTQYF.

This clonotype was counted at least ten times. V and J are TRBV6-5 and TRBJ2-1; TRBD1 might be the D (6 bases). Germline values: CDR1 MNHEY, CDR2 SVGAGI. Trimming stripped 4 bases from V and 4 bases from J, with 8 bases between. This CDR3 is 13 amino acids long. The CDR3 bases are TGTGCCAGCAGTTCCAGGGGTTACAATGAGCAGTTCTTC. Its translation is CASSSRGYNEQFF.

The rearrangement joins TRBV4-3 to TRBJ2-1; 8 positions match TRBD2. Germline loops: CDR1 LGHNA, CDR2 YSLEER. CDR3 length: 17 residues. Losses at the gene ends were 0 bases for V and 1 base for J; bases not matched to a gene: 5. CDR3: CASSQDPASGSYNEQFF. The CDR3 bases are TGCGCCAGCAGCCAAGATCCGGCTAGCGGGTCCTACAATGAGCAGTTCTTC.

The chain uses TRBV29-1 and TRBJ1-2; 7 nucleotides line up with TRBD1. From germline, CDR1 is SQVTM and CDR2 ANQGSEA. The trim removed 7 bases at V and 4 bases at J, leaving 6 bases unmatched. This CDR3 comprises 12 residues. CDR3 DNA sequence: TGCAGCGCTGGACAGGTACCCTATGGCTACACCTTC. This codes for CSAGQVPYGYTF.

This rearrangement joins TRBV27 to TRBJ1-1; the D is unclear. The CDR3 is 15 residues long. Germline V CDR1 and CDR2: MNHEY, SMNVEV (reference sequence). V was shortened by 7 bases and J by 1 base, with 16 bases between the two germline ends. This chain's CDR3 is CASTLRAAGNTEAFF. CDR3 bases: TGTGCCAGCACTTTGCGGGCAGCAGGGAACACTGAAGCTTTCTTT.

In its sample, this clonotype was seen a few times. The J gene is TRBJ2-1, the V gene TRBV25-1; D possibly corresponds to TRBD2 (5 bases). Germline assignment: CDR1 MGHDK and CDR2 SYGVNS. Trimming removed 8 bases from V and 1 base from J, with 9 bases in between. This CDR3 spans 13 amino acids. The CDR3 reads CASVEGSYNEQFF. DNA for the CDR3: TGTGCCAGCGTCGAGGGTTCCTACAATGAGCAGTTCTTC.

The rearrangement links TRBV5-1 to TRBJ2-1; D possibly uses TRBD1 or TRBD2 (5 bases each). Germline V gene data show CDR1 as SGHRS and CDR2 as YFSETQ. The length of the CDR3 is 13 residues. The germline V and J ends were trimmed by 4 bases and 16 bases, with 21 bases remaining between them. DNA of the CDR3: TGCGCCAGCAGCACGGATACGGGACCCGTTCTTTTCTTC. Protein: CASSTDTGPVLFF.

The chain carries TRBV29-1 and TRBJ2-2; 7 bases agree with TRBD2. The CDR3 contains 13 residues. Germline CDR1 SQVTM, CDR2 ANQGSEA. J was trimmed by 6 bases and V by 6 bases; bases with no gene match: 7. The CDR3 loop is CSVGQRGSGELFF. CDR3 DNA: TGCAGCGTGGGGCAGCGGGGCTCCGGGGAGCTGTTTTTT.

CDR3 residues: CASSEGTLPGRDTQYF. CDR3 nucleotide sequence: TGTGCCAGCAGCGAGGGGACTCTTCCAGGTAGAGATACGCAGTATTTT. The gene calls are TRBV9 and TRBJ2-3, with D perhaps matching TRBD2 (6 bases). Germline V gives CDR1 SGDLS, CDR2 YYNGEE. Trimming took 3 bases from V and 5 from J, leaving 19 bases between them. This CDR3 region has 16 residues.

Turning to this clonotype: This clone may be a read error of a much larger clone one base away. This chain connects TRBV5-1 to TRBJ2-7; D remains ambiguous. CDR1 and CDR2 (germline): SGHRS, YFSETQ. The CDR3 is 12 residues long. V was cut by 4 bases and J by 6 bases, with 11 bases left in between. CDR3 sequence: CASSLGTSEQYF. CDR3 coding DNA: TGCGCCAGCAGCCTCGGCACTTCCGAGCAGTACTTC.

The chain couples TRBV20-1 to TRBJ2-7, with a weak D call TRBD2 (5 bases). Germline-derived CDR1 and CDR2 are DFQATT and SNEGSKA (reference sequence). The CDR3 totals 12 residues. Trimming removed 6 bases at V and 6 bases at J, with 15 bases between. CDR3 coding DNA: TGCAGTGCCAAAGTCATGAGGGCCGAGCAGTACTTC. It specifies CSAKVMRAEQYF.

The gene calls are TRBV6-1 and TRBJ2-3, with D possibly TRBD1 on 6 matching bases. Germline assignment: CDR1 MNHNS and CDR2 SASEGT. V lost 7 bases and J lost 3, with 11 bases in between. This CDR3 spans 13 amino acids. CDR3 nucleotide sequence: TGTGCCAGCACGTACAGGGTAACAGATACGCAGTATTTT. Its protein is CASTYRVTDTQYF.

The rearrangement joins TRBV2 to TRBJ2-1; 11 nucleotides align to TRBD2. The CDR3 sequence is 15 residues long. Germline CDR1 and CDR2: SNHLY and FYNNEI. V lost 3 bases and J lost 8; bases outside the gene matches: 6. The CDR3 DNA follows: TGTGCCAGCAGTGAGACCCTACTAGCGGGAGATGAGCAGTTCTTC. Its protein product is CASSETLLAGDEQFF.

This clonotype was seen many times. This chain links TRBV29-1 with TRBJ1-2; weak D call: TRBD1 (6 bases). This CDR3 is 14 amino acids long. Trimming left V 4 bases short and J 2 bases short, with 14 bases between. The germline V gene encodes CDR1 SQVTM and CDR2 ANQGSEA. The CDR3 reads CSVGGGATNYGYTF. The CDR3 DNA reads as TGCAGCGTTGGTGGGGGGGCTACGAACTATGGCTACACCTTC.

The rearrangement uses TRBV7-2 and TRBJ2-2; 14 bases agree with TRBD2. With V trimmed by 5 bases and J by 7 bases, 3 bases remained unmatched. This CDR3 comprises 15 residues. In germline, CDR1 is SGHTA, CDR2 FQGNSA. CDR3 in amino acids: CASSAGLAGVGELFF. The CDR3 DNA reads as TGTGCCAGCAGCGCGGGACTAGCGGGAGTCGGGGAGCTGTTTTTT.

V and J are TRBV6-2 or TRBV6-3 and TRBJ1-2, with 7 bases fitting TRBD1. Germline CDR1 is MNHEY and CDR2 is SVGEGT. The ends lost 6 bases at V and 4 bases at J; junction bases unmatched: 11. This CDR3 is 15 amino acids long. CDR3 DNA: TGTGCCAGCAGCAAAGGACCGGGACAGTTCTATGGCTACACCTTC. This sequence encodes CASSKGPGQFYGYTF.

The J gene is TRBJ1-1, the V gene TRBV6-2 or TRBV6-3; TRBD1 matches 9 bases. CDR3 length equals 16 residues. J gave up 3 bases and V 7 bases, and 12 bases lay outside the gene matches. Germline-derived CDR1 and CDR2 are MNHEY and SVGEGT. CDR3 in DNA: TGTGCCAGCATTCCCATGGACAGGGGAGGTTACACTGAAGCTTTCTTT. This translates into CASIPMDRGGYTEAFF.

The chain uses TRBV2 and TRBJ2-1; TRBD1 might be the D (5 bases). This CDR3 region has 13 residues. CDR1 SNHLY and CDR2 FYNNEI come from the germline V gene. V lost 8 bases, J lost 9 bases, and 17 bases lay in between. CDR3 in DNA: TGTGCCAGCGGCCCGTTTAGGGGCGTTGAGCAGTTCTTC. Translating gives CASGPFRGVEQFF.

This clonotype has only a few counts. This sequence joins TRBV2 and TRBJ2-7; D could derive from TRBD1 or TRBD2 (5 bases each). V was pared by 10 bases and J by 2 bases, with 18 bases between. The CDR3 consists of 14 residues. Germline V gene data show CDR1 as SNHLY and CDR2 as FYNNEI. The CDR3 loop is CATTKGEYPYEQYF. As DNA, the CDR3 is TGTGCCACCACTAAAGGGGAGTACCCCTACGAGCAGTACTTC.

The chain couples TRBV15 to TRBJ2-1; D is unclear. The CDR3 runs 15 residues. The germline V gene has CDR1 LNHNV and CDR2 YYDKDF (reference sequence). The ends were cut back, 6 bases at V and 0 bases at J, with 12 bases in the middle. The CDR3 loop reads CATSWQESSYNEQFF. In nucleotides, the CDR3 is TGTGCCACCAGTTGGCAGGAAAGCTCCTACAATGAGCAGTTCTTC.

This clonotype has only a few counts. This chain joins TRBV12-3 or TRBV12-4 and TRBJ2-1, with D hard to call. The CDR3 totals 14 residues. V lost 6 bases and J 6 bases, leaving 15 bases between the germline ends. The CDR3: CASRPPAQVNEQFF. Written as DNA, the CDR3 is TGTGCCAGCAGGCCGCCAGCTCAAGTCAATGAGCAGTTCTTC.

There are a few counts of this clonotype. V and J are TRBV19 and TRBJ1-5; 7 nucleotides align to TRBD1. Per germline, CDR1 LNHDA and CDR2 SQIVND (reference sequence). V was pared by 0 bases and J by 1 base, with 0 bases of the junction left unmatched. The CDR3 consists of 15 residues. DNA of the CDR3: TGTGCCAGTAGTATAGACAGGGGGAGCAATCAGCCCCAGCATTTT. This translates into CASSIDRGSNQPQHF. Complete variable domain (other parts from reference TRBV19 and TRBJ1-5): DGGITQSPKYLFRKEGQNVTLSCEQNLNHDAMYWYRQDPGQGLRLIYYSQIVNDFQKGDIAEGYSVSREKKESFPLTVTSAQKNPTAFYLCASSIDRGSNQPQHFGDGTRLSIL.

This chain connects TRBV29-1 to TRBJ2-3; 16 positions match TRBD2. CDR3 length: 16 residues. Germline CDR1 and CDR2: SQVTM and ANQGSEA. J lost 3 bases, V lost 7 bases, and 7 bases had no gene match. The CDR3 coding sequence is TGCAGCGCCCAGGGACTAGCGGGAGGGCTGACAGATACGCAGTATTTT. It encodes CSAQGLAGGLTDTQYF.